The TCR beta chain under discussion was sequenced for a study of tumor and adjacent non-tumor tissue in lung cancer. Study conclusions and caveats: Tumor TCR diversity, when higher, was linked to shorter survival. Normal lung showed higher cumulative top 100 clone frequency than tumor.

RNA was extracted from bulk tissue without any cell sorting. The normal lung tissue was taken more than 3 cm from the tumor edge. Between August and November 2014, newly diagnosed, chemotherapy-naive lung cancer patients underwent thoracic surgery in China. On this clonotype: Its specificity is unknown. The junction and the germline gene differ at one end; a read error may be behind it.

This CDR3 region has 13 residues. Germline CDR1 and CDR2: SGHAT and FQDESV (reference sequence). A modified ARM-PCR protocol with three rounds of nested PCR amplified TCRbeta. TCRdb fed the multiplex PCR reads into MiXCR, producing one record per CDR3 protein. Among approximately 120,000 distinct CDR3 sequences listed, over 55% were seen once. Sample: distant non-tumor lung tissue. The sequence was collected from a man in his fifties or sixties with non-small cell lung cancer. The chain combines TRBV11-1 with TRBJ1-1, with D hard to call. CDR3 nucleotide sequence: TGTGCCAGCAGCTCACCACCAAGGGCTGAAGTTTTCTTT. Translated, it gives CASSSPPRAEVFF.